The sequence of this T cell receptor beta chain was determined in a study of shared clonotypes between healthy human individuals. In the CD4+ fraction, cells were divided into CD45RA+ naive and CD45RA-negative memory subsets. Germline CDR1 and CDR2: LNHDA and SQIVND (reference sequence). The CDR3 has 14 residues. Sequencing was performed with immunoSEQ multiplex PCR; in TCRdb, only in-frame clones are kept and a portion is missing. This table holds more than 550,000 clones, over 60% found once. This receptor was taken from a woman in her twenties or thirties in good health. Sequencing was carried out using memory CD4+ T cells sorted from blood. Subset noted: CD45RA-negative fraction. The chain recombines TRBV19 with TRBJ2-5, with a weak D call TRBD2 (6 bases). TRBJ2-7 explains the end of the DNA better; the J call may be wrong. This CDR3 is CASSPAGGPYEQYF. In DNA, the CDR3 is TGTGCCAGTAGCCCCGCCGGGGGTCCCTACGAGCAGTACTTC.